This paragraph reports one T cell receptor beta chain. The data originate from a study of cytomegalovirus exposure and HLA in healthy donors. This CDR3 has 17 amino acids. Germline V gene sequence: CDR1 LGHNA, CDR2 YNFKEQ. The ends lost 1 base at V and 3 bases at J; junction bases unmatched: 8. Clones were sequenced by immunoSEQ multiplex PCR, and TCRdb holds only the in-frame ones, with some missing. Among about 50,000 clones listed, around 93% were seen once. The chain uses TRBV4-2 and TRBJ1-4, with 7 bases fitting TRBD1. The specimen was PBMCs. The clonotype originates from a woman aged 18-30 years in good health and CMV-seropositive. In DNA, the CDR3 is TGTGCCAGCAGCCAAGTCGGAACAGGGGTTTCTAATGAAAAACTGTTTTTT. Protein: CASSQVGTGVSNEKLFF.